This TCR beta chain stems from a study of T-cell reconstitution after alpha-beta-depleted transplantation in children. Unique molecular identifiers were incorporated when the TCRbeta library was constructed. TCRdb reanalysed the PCR reads using MiXCR and keeps one entry per CDR3 protein. The sample holds 200,000 to 250,000 distinct CDR3 sequences, 6.6% seen once. The CDR3 covers 15 residues. Germline-derived CDR1 and CDR2 are SGHVS and FNYEAQ. J lost 7 bases, V lost 2 bases, and 8 bases had no gene match. This clonotype was seen repeatedly, ten times or more. The origin of this receptor is a boy between 2 and 10 years old with acute lymphoblastic leukemia, due to receive a stem cell transplant. The V gene is TRBV7-6, the J gene TRBJ1-1; TRBD1 matches 9 bases. Sequencing was performed on PBMCs, taken before TCRalphabeta/CD19-depleted stem cell transplant. The CDR3 reads CASSLKGQGLSEAFF. CDR3 coding DNA: TGTGCCAGCAGCTTAAAGGGACAGGGACTAAGTGAAGCTTTCTTT.